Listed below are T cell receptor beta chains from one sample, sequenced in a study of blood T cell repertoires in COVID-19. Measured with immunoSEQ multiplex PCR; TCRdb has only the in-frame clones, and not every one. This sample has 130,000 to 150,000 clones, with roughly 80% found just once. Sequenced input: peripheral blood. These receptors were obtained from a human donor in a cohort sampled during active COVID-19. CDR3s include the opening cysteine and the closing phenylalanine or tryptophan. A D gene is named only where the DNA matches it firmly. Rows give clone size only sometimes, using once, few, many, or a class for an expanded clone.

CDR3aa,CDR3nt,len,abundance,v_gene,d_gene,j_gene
CASSLQGYQPQHF,TGTGCCAGCTCACTACAGGGGTACCAGCCCCAGCATTTT,13,.,TRBV18,TRBD1,TRBJ1-5
CASSSTGIQETQYF,TGCGCCAGCAGCTCTACAGGGATCCAAGAGACCCAGTACTTC,14,.,TRBV5-1,.,TRBJ2-5
CASSIVSQINEQFF,TGTGCCAGTAGTATCGTGTCCCAGATAAATGAGCAGTTCTTC,14,once,TRBV19,.,TRBJ2-1
CASSQEVQRVVREQFF,TGCGCCAGCAGCCAAGAGGTCCAGCGGGTGGTGCGTGAGCAGTTCTTC,16,.,TRBV4-3,.,TRBJ2-1
CASGMDGSTEAFF,TGTGCTAGTGGCATGGACGGGAGTACTGAAGCTTTCTTT,13,.,TRBV12-5,.,TRBJ1-1
CASRATAGFVPQHF,TGTGCCAGCAGGGCGACCGCAGGGTTTGTGCCCCAGCATTTT,14,.,TRBV6-5,.,TRBJ1-5
CAINGQTYGYTF,TGTGCCATCAATGGACAGACCTATGGCTACACCTTC,12,once,TRBV10-3,.,TRBJ1-2
CASSREVVDTQYF,TGTGCCAGCAGTCGGGAGGTCGTGGATACGCAGTATTTT,13,.,TRBV12-3/TRBV12-4,TRBD2,TRBJ2-3
CASSQDRSEAFF,TGTGCCAGCTCACAGGACAGGTCTGAAGCTTTCTTT,12,.,TRBV18,TRBD1,TRBJ1-1
CASSLAGAHTGELFF,TGTGCCAGCAGTTTAGCGGGGGCTCACACCGGGGAGCTGTTTTTT,15,.,TRBV27,.,TRBJ2-2
CASSLSPSGGSEQYF,TGTGCCAGCAGTTTATCGCCTAGCGGGGGCTCAGAGCAGTACTTC,15,.,TRBV27,TRBD2,TRBJ2-7
CASSLTAGGPDTQYF,TGCGCCAGCAGCCTAACAGCGGGGGGGCCAGATACGCAGTATTTT,15,.,TRBV4-3,TRBD2,TRBJ2-3
CASSLETYSTDTQYF,TGTGCCAGCAGCTTGGAAACCTACAGCACAGATACGCAGTATTTT,15,.,TRBV5-4,.,TRBJ2-3
CASSQGLAGAYEQYF,TGTGCCAGCAGCCAAGGACTAGCGGGGGCCTACGAGCAGTACTTC,15,.,TRBV3-1/TRBV3-2,TRBD2,TRBJ2-7
CASSYEEGRATDTQYF,TGTGCCAGCAGTTACGAGGAAGGGAGGGCCACAGATACGCAGTATTTT,16,few,TRBV6-2/TRBV6-3,TRBD2,TRBJ2-3
CASSTPGQGHTGELFF,TGCGCCAGCAGCACACCGGGACAGGGGCACACCGGGGAGCTGTTTTTT,16,.,TRBV5-1,TRBD1,TRBJ2-2
CASSLLRGATYNEQFF,TGTGCCAGCAGCTTACTACGGGGGGCAACCTACAATGAGCAGTTCTTC,16,once,TRBV7-9,.,TRBJ2-1
CASSPRKTEAFF,TGTGCCAGTAGTCCGCGGAAGACTGAAGCTTTCTTT,12,.,TRBV19,.,TRBJ1-1
CASSSRLVKTQYF,TGTGCCAGCAGCTCCCGACTAGTTAAGACCCAGTACTTC,13,.,TRBV7-2,.,TRBJ2-5
CASTPSGNTGELFF,TGCGCCAGCACCCCATCCGGTAACACCGGGGAGCTGTTTTTT,14,.,TRBV5-1,.,TRBJ2-2
CASSPNRWDQPQHF,TGTGCCAGCAGCCCGAACAGATGGGATCAGCCCCAGCATTTT,14,once,TRBV7-8,.,TRBJ1-5
CASSRGTDQETQYF,TGTGCCAGCAGCCGAGGGACAGACCAAGAGACCCAGTACTTC,14,once,TRBV6-5,TRBD1,TRBJ2-5
CASSQGQLNGFGYTF,TGCGCCAGCAGCCAAGGACAGCTAAATGGGTTTGGCTACACCTTC,15,.,TRBV4-3,.,TRBJ1-2
CASTGTGGYEQYF,TGTGCCAGCACCGGGACAGGGGGCTACGAGCAGTACTTC,13,.,TRBV6-5,TRBD1,TRBJ2-7
CASSQDRGASTGELFF,TGTGCCAGCAGCCAAGATCGCGGGGCGTCCACCGGGGAGCTGTTTTTT,16,.,TRBV3-1/TRBV3-2,.,TRBJ2-2
CASSNIPGQGTGNTIYF,TGTGCCAGCAGCAATATTCCGGGTCAGGGTACAGGAAACACCATATATTTT,17,many,TRBV5-4,.,TRBJ1-3
CASSLTSSGTEQFF,TGTGCCAGCAGCTTAACAAGTTCAGGGACAGAGCAGTTCTTC,14,.,TRBV7-8,.,TRBJ2-1
CASSIGQHRLGNYGYTF,TGTGCCAGTAGTATAGGACAGCACAGGCTGGGAAACTATGGCTACACCTTC,17,.,TRBV19,.,TRBJ1-2
CASSLGQGNYRPNQPQHF,TGTGCCAGCAGTTTAGGGCAGGGAAATTACCGACCGAATCAGCCCCAGCATTTT,18,few,TRBV28,.,TRBJ1-5
CASSSELYNEQFF,TGTGCCAGCAGCTCCGAACTCTACAATGAGCAGTTCTTC,13,few,TRBV11-2,.,TRBJ2-1
CASSFLRGTGGNTEAFF,TGCGCCAGCAGCTTCCTTCGTGGGACAGGGGGCAACACTGAAGCTTTCTTT,17,.,TRBV5-1,TRBD1,TRBJ1-1
CASSLNPGSHGELFF,TGTGCCAGCAGCTTGAACCCAGGGTCCCACGGGGAGCTGTTTTTT,15,.,TRBV5-4,.,TRBJ2-2
CASSVRQAPTGELFF,TGTGCCAGTAGTGTTAGACAGGCACCCACCGGGGAGCTGTTTTTT,15,few,TRBV19,.,TRBJ2-2
CASSFRGGTDTQYF,TGTGCCAGCAGTTTCAGGGGCGGCACAGATACGCAGTATTTT,14,.,TRBV28,.,TRBJ2-3
CASSQDRQEPYQPQHF,TGCGCCAGCAGCCAAGATAGACAGGAGCCCTATCAGCCCCAGCATTTT,16,.,TRBV4-1,.,TRBJ1-5
CASSLGAGGARDEQFF,TGTGCCAGTAGCTTAGGAGCAGGGGGCGCCCGGGATGAGCAGTTCTTC,16,.,TRBV19,TRBD1,TRBJ2-1
CASSPTGQGNYGYTF,TGTGCCAGCTCACCTACGGGACAGGGGAACTATGGCTACACCTTC,15,.,TRBV18,TRBD1,TRBJ1-2